This T cell receptor (beta chain) was documented in a study of blood T cell repertoires in COVID-19. Study-wide context: From the United States, Italy and Spain came samples of acute and convalescent COVID-19. Nucleic acid was either cDNA or gDNA, and it came from T cells, B-cell-depleted T cells, or PBMCs.

The CDR3 totals 11 residues. Germline V gene sequence: CDR1 LNHNV, CDR2 YYDKDF (reference sequence). V lost 1 base to trimming and J lost 8 bases, with 5 bases between them. Authors' analysis steps: Amplification of reference gene primers provided the estimated nucleated cell counts. TCRdb's copy holds only in-frame clones and misses some; the assay was immunoSEQ multiplex PCR. Clone size and V and J calls were adopted from that table, with D and trimming inferred from the DNA. Of approximately 290,000 clones detected, about 89% appear once; the ten largest clones hold about 2.2%. Sequenced: peripheral blood. This clonotype was sampled from a woman aged 30 to 39 with COVID-19, enrolled during active disease. The chain uses TRBV15 and TRBJ1-1, with no clear D. The CDR3 DNA is TGTGCCACCAGCAGAGGTACAGAAGCTTTCTTT. Its translation: CATSRGTEAFF. Complete variable domain (other parts from reference TRBV15 and TRBJ1-1): DAMVIQNPRYQVTQFGKPVTLSCSQTLNHNVMYWYQQKSSQAPKLLFHYYDKDFNNEADTPDNFQSRRPNTSFCFLDIRSPGLGDTAMYLCATSRGTEAFFGQGTRLTVV.